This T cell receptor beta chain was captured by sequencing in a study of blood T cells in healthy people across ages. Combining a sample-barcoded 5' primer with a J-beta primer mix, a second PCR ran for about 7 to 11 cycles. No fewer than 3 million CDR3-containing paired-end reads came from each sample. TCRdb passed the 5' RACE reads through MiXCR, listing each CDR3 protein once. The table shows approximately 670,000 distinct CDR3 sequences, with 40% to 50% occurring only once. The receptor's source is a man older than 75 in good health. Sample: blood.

CDR3 sequence reads: CASSLQGGQNTEAFF. CDR3 bases: TGTGCCAGCAGCTTACAGGGGGGACAGAACACTGAAGCTTTCTTT. V and J are TRBV7-3 and TRBJ1-1, with TRBD1 matching over 7 bases. V shed 2 bases and J 1 base; nucleotides not matched to a gene: 4. This CDR3 is 15 amino acids long. Germline V lookup: CDR1 SGHTA, CDR2 FQGTGA.